Described below is a single T cell receptor beta chain sequence and its context. The sample belongs to a study of shared clonotypes between healthy human individuals. Here immunoSEQ multiplex PCR was the method, and the copy in TCRdb shows in-frame clones only, minus some. The sample consists of approximately 2,000,000 clones, 80% to 95% of them appearing once. The germline gives CDR1 SGDLS, CDR2 YYNGEE. The CDR3 spans 15 residues. The V gene lost 1 base and the J gene lost 3 bases, with 13 bases spanning the gap. The chain joins TRBV9 to TRBJ1-1; tentatively, D is TRBD1 (6 bases). The sequenced material came from naive CD4+ T cells from PBMCs. Indicated subset: CD45RA+ positively selected. The receptor was isolated from a man aged 18-30 years in good health. Some clones in this sample may be carry-over from other donors' samples. In nucleotides, the CDR3 is TGTGCCAGCAGCGTAAACAGGGATGAGGACACTGAAGCTTTCTTT. As protein: CASSVNRDEDTEAFF. Variable domain in full (rest from reference TRBV9 and TRBJ1-1): DSGVTQTPKHLITATGQRVTLRCSPRSGDLSVYWYQQSLDQGLQFLIQYYNGEERAKGNILERFSAQQFPDLHSELNLSSLELGDSALYFCASSVNRDEDTEAFFGQGTRLTVV.